The T cell receptor beta chain under discussion was sequenced for a study of cytomegalovirus exposure and HLA in healthy donors (dated by TCRdb to about 2017). A note on the overall study: An earlier analysis of approximately 550 of the donors reported 250 to 300 Gb of sequence data and roughly 110 million unique TCR beta sequences from some 180 million T cells. An early release that covered several hundred HLA-typed donors contained 250 to 350 gigabases of sequencing data and tens of millions of unique TCR sequences. The genetic ancestry cluster associated with self-reported Caucasian donors included 81% of the roughly 360 genotyped donors. The study was designed to test whether signatures of past pathogen exposure could be identified by cataloging public T cell receptors. The study used immunosequencing to profile the T cell repertoires of approximately 650 subjects and linked those repertoires to cytomegalovirus serostatus. Along with the approximately 700-subject first cohort, a separate validation cohort of over 90 different subjects was used. To predict cytomegalovirus infection status, the study brought together high-throughput TCR immunosequencing, statistical association of individual TCRs with disease status, and machine learning. A later analysis re-analyzed previously published TCR beta repertoires from 666 donors and added high-resolution HLA genotyping to study TCR occurrence patterns. In the later analysis, no new phenotypic data were used to find candidate immune exposures; instead, reliance was placed on TCR beta sequences and their occurrence across donors. An earlier analysis of around 640 of the donors used high-throughput TCR beta sequencing to judge whether each TCR beta V gene segment behaved as functional or pseudogenic. Donor age, sex, ethnicity and CMV serostatus were compiled together with the repertoire data. A later genetic analysis took genome-wide SNP genotypes for about 60% of the roughly 670 donors and used that subset as a discovery cohort. All discovery cohort repertoires had been generated using a single sequencing platform. HLA typing included class I and class II loci at four-digit resolution. The number of typed donors differed by locus: about 620-640 for A, B, C, DRB1 and DQB1; 522 for DQA1; 600 to 610 for DPA1; and 400 to 480 for DPB1. About five DR-DQ haplotypes were treated as single units for association and clustering because of strong linkage in the cohort. On average, around 230,000 unique TCR beta nucleotide sequences were sequenced per donor among a few hundred genotyped donors of the cohort, with 15% to 20% of those sequences being non-productive.

The library was generated by the immunoSEQ multiplex PCR assay. The multiplex PCR relied on a mix of 60 forward primers for TCR Vbeta segments and 13 reverse primers for TCR Jbeta segments. A multiplex PCR assay on genomic DNA amplified the CDR3 region of rearranged TCR beta genes. On the Illumina HiSeq System, the amplified TCR beta libraries were sequenced as 87-base-pair reads. The published analysis was carried out like this. A later analysis tallied some 79 million unique TCR beta chains across the 650 to 750 repertoires, and about 10 million of those chains were shared by two or more donors. To remove PCR and sequencing errors, raw reads were error-corrected and collapsed into unique sequences using a nearest-neighbor algorithm that merged closely related sequences. To assign V, D and J gene segments, CDR3 sequences were aligned to IMGT reference sequences. For a sequence to be retained, at least a six-nucleotide match to both a V gene segment and a J gene segment was required. A rearrangement was called productive if the CDR3 had no stop codons and remained in frame with V and J, and every other rearrangement was called non-productive. Following IMGT convention, CDR3 was defined as the stretch from the second conserved V-encoded cysteine up to the conserved J-encoded phenylalanine. In an earlier analysis of around 600 of the donors, sequences lacking an unambiguous match to a single V gene segment were excluded. In an earlier analysis of 587 of the donors, a V segment was called functional when productive rearrangements were above 56.7%, and segregating when the standard deviation between donors exceeded 5%. A statistical classification framework was developed to diagnose cytomegalovirus status using the catalog of TCR beta chain sequences. V and J gene assignment, in a later analysis, came from comparing TCR nucleotide sequences with IMGT/GENE-DB human TR gene sequences. A later analysis assigned CDR3 sequences and most-parsimonious VDJ recombination scenarios with the TCRdist pipeline. A later analysis defined each TCR beta chain by its CDR3 amino acid sequence plus V-gene family, and excluded reads lacking a unique V-gene family. To address suspected cross-contamination and a sequencing artifact, a later analysis removed approximately 590 highly shared, low-generation-probability nucleotide sequences. For each public chain, a later analysis derived a clonal expansion index from normalized ranks of inferred template counts within each repertoire. In a later analysis, generation probabilities were computed with a VDJ recombination model fitted to out-of-frame rearrangements, and the resulting probabilities were checked against IGoR. In a later analysis, TCR-TCR, TCR-HLA and TCR-CMV co-occurrence was scored with hypergeometric tests, and a repertoire-size bias correction was applied to TCR pairs. To estimate false discovery rates, a later analysis permuted the HLA or CMV assignments 20 times. A later analysis grouped co-occurring TCRs with DBSCAN, adding TCRdist sequence similarity when clustering within HLA-allele-positive subsets. For co-occurrence clustering, repertoires with fewer than 30,000 or more than 120,000 public chains were excluded, along with a handful of repertoires with anomalous nucleotide sharing. In TCRdb, the immuneACCESS table is reduced to in-frame sequences with V and J assigned. These tables do not hold every clone; where another copy was compared, an unresolved V gene accounts for under half, and the others remain unexplained. V and J calls and clone size are given by that table; D and trimming were obtained from the DNA. For this sample there are 140,000 to 150,000 clones; about 64% appear just once. The ten largest clones represent around 4.7% of the sample.

In total, fewer than 750 healthy bone marrow donors made up the cohort. At the time of sampling, every cohort member was nominally healthy, though immune exposures that went unrecorded were likely present. The donor was CMV seronegative and belonged to the group of 320 or so seronegative cohort members. Each donor provided a peripheral blood sample, and peripheral blood mononuclear cells were used for TCR beta sequencing. The Qiagen DNeasy Blood Extraction Kit was used to extract genomic DNA from the blood cell samples. Ten or more counts support this clone. No antigen is known for it. No base-level quality is on record; no much larger clone is a single base apart. General conclusions and limits of the study: A later genetic analysis reported fewer N-insertions in productive TCRs among donors in an Asian-associated ancestry cluster than the roughly 700-donor mean. Most TCR sequences were observed very rarely across donors, whereas some public TCRs were present in many individuals. A few of the identified cytomegalovirus-associated TCR beta chains were confirmed in vitro to be specific for cytomegalovirus antigens. Linkage disequilibrium might explain the correlated functional status among segregating V segments, but an unknown experimental factor could not be excluded. At a false discovery rate of 0.05, a later analysis linked about 16,000 TCR beta sequences to specific HLA alleles. The only immune exposure information available for the cohort was CMV serostatus. A total of fewer than 200 TCR beta chains were listed by the study as associated with cytomegalovirus. A cluster of highly shared sequence variants was judged likely to be a technical artifact of the sequencing pipeline. Because counts were too low, seventeen rarely observed V segments, including chromosome 9 orphons, were left out of the earlier analysis of about 500 of the donors. The presence/absence analyses assumed that sequencing depth was roughly uniform across donors, and that assumption may not be true. According to a later analysis, TCR association rates differed among HLA loci, with DRB1 alleles showing the most associated TCRs and HLA-C alleles showing the fewest. A further reported finding was that TCR beta sequences accurately predicted the HLA-A and HLA-B alleles for most subjects in the first cohort. A later analysis reported that several top co-occurrence clusters appeared linked to parvovirus B19, influenza, CMV and Epstein-Barr virus. In a later analysis, HLA-associated TCR beta chains were found to be more clonally expanded and to have lower generation probabilities than equally common non-associated chains. In a later genetic analysis, a missense DCLRE1C variant was associated with V-gene and J-gene trimming of TCR beta chains, and the association was replicated in an independent cohort. In this cohort, only TCR beta chains were sequenced, and detectable features were limited by the absence of alpha or paired-chain data. Because HLA typing was missing for some donors at each locus, association tests included only the typed subset. In a later analysis, most CMV-associated TCR beta chains were found to appear HLA-restricted, with HLA associations seemingly driven largely by CMV exposure. In both the original and validation cohorts, the classifier was reported to diagnose cytomegalovirus status with high specificity and sensitivity. Some IMGT-functional V segments, including TRBV6-2 and TRBV6-3, could not be distinguished by the 87-base-pair reads and were therefore excluded. Broadly in line with IMGT annotations, most TCR beta V segments showed up in productive rearrangements about 87% or about 30% of the time in an earlier analysis of a few hundred of the donors. When HLA alleles, especially DR and DQ, strongly co-occurred, attributing TCR associations to individual alleles was difficult. It was suggested by the authors that the approach could potentially be generalized to other disease states and immunological phenotypes.

From a lookup of the germline V gene, CDR1 and CDR2 are LGHNA and YSLEER. From its cysteine to its phenylalanine, the CDR3 spans 17 amino acids. Only the CDR3 DNA is retained, 51 bases long and in frame from the first base. Cut back by 1 base and 0 bases, the V and J ends lie 13 bases apart. The rearrangement combines TRBV4-3 with TRBJ2-1, with no confident D gene call. Sequencing input: PBMCs. The source of this sequence is a man aged 55 to 70 in good health and CMV-seronegative. CDR3 protein: CASSQAYGWVSYNEQFF. The DNA sequence is as follows: TGCGCCAGCAGCCAAGCCTACGGGTGGGTCTCCTACAATGAGCAGTTCTTC.